One TCR beta chain is described in this entry. Its target antigen remains unknown. No base quality information exists; no much larger clone differs at one position. The record originates from a study of T cell repertoires in cytomegalovirus infection (dated by TCRdb to 2018 to 2020). Regarding the study in general: Donor HLA type was relevant to the analysis, as public TCR beta signatures indicated carriage of CMV infection together with the matching HLA type. What the authors observed across the whole study: Carriers of CMV infection plus the relevant HLA type were discriminated by the cumulative frequency of public TCR beta family members in the study cohort and in an independent approximately 400-donor cohort. The ex vivo response was dominated by HLA-C-restricted CMV-specific TCR beta clonotypes, which also provided the single most frequent clonotype in two of eight donors.

The reads were generated on an Illumina HiSeq 1500. The public reads were run again by TCRdb, first through fastp at Q25 and then through MiXCR, and only productive beta chains were kept. Rows with a matching CDR3 protein are joined into one entry that keeps the most common DNA and genes. The sample table holds roughly 300,000 distinct CDR3 sequences, of which about 26% were seen once. The ten largest clones capture about 15% of the sample. CDR1 and CDR2 are drawn from the germline V gene: MDHEN, SYDVKM. From the cysteine through the phenylalanine, the CDR3 covers 14 amino acids. This entry keeps only the CDR3 DNA: 42 bases, framed from base 1. V is pruned by 2 bases and J by 3 bases, leaving 3 bases of the junction without a gene match.

The sequenced sample was PBMCs. The receptor comes from a human donor in good health (CMV status not recorded). Some clones in this sample may be carry-over from other donors' samples. The V and J genes are TRBV28 and TRBJ1-1, with TRBD1 identical over 7 junction bases. The CDR3 protein is CASSLLTGDTEAFF. The sequenced DNA: TGTGCCAGCAGTTTACTAACAGGGGACACTGAAGCTTTCTTT.